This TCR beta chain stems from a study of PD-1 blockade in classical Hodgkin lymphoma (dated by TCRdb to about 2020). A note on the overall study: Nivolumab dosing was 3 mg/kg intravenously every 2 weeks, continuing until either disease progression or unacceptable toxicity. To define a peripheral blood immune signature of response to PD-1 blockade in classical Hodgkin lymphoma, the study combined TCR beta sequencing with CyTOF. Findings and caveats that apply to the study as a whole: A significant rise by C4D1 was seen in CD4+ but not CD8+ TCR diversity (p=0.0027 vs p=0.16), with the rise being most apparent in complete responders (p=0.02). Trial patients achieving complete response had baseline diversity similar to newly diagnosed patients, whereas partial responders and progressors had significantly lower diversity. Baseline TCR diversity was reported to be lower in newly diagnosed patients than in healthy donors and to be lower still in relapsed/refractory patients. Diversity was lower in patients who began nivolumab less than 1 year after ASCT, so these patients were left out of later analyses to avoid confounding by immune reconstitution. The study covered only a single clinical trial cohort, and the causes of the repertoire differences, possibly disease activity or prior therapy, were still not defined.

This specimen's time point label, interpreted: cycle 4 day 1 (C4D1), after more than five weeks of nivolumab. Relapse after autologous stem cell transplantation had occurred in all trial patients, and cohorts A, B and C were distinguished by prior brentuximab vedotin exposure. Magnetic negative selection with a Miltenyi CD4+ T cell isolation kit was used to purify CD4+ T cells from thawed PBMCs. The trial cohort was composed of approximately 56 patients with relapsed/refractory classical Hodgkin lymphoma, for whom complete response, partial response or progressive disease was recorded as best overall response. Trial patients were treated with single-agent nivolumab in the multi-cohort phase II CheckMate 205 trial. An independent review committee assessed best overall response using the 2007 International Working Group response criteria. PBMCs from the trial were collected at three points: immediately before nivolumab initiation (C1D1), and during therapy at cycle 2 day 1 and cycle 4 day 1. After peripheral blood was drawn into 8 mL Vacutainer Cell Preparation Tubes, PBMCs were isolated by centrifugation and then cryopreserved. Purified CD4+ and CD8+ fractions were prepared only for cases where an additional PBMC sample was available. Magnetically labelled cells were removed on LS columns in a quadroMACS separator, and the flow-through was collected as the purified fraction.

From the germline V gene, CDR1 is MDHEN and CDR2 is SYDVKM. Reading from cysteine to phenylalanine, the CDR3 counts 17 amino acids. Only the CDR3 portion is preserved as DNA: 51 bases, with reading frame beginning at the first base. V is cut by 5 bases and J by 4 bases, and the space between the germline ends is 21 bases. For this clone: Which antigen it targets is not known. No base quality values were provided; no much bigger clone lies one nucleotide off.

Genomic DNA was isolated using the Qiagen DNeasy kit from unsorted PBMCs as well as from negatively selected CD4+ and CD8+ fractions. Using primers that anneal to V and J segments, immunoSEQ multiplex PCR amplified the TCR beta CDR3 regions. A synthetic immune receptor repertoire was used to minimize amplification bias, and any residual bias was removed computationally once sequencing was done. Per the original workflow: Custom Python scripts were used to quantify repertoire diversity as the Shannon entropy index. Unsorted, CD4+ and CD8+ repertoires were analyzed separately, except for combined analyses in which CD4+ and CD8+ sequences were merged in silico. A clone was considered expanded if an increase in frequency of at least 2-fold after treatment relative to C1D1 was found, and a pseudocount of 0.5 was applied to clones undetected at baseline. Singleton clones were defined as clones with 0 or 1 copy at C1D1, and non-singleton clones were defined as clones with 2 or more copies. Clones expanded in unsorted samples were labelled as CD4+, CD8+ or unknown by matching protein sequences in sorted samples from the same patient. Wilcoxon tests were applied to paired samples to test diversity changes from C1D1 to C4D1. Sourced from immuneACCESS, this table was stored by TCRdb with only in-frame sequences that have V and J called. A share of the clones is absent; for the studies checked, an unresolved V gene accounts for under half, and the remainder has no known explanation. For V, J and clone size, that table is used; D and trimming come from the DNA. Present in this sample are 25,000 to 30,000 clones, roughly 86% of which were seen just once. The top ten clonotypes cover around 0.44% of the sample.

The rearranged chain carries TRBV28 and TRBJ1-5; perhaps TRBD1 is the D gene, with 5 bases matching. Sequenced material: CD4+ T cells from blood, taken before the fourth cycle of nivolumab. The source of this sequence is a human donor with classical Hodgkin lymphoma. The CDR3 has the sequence CASSPPNQGLVNQPQHF. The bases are TGTGCCAGCAGTCCGCCTAACCAGGGTTTAGTAAATCAGCCCCAGCATTTT.